This TCR beta chain appears in the sequencing data of a study of response to subunit inactivated influenza vaccine. In its sample, this clonotype was seen a few times. Its antigen is unknown. The V segment lost 3 bases and the J segment 1 base; nucleotides outside the gene matches: 13. Germline CDR1 and CDR2: MDHEN and SYDVKM. CDR3 length: 19 amino acids. Overall study findings and caveats: Each seasonal influenza vaccination, the authors suggested, recruits few new T cells.

TCRdb reprocessed the RT-PCR reads via MiXCR and lists one record per CDR3 protein. The table records 800,000 to 1,000,000 distinct CDR3 sequences, around 20% of them present only once. This chain uses TRBV28 with TRBJ2-3, with TRBD2 matching 10 bases. This receptor was identified in a man aged 45-60 years who received an inactivated influenza vaccine. This material consisted of PBMCs from blood, taken more than 4 days after vaccination. The CDR3 region has the DNA TGTGCCAGCAGTTTCCTGATATCCCCCGGGACTAGCGGCACAGATACGCAGTATTTT. It codes for CASSFLISPGTSGTDTQYF. Full variable domain (remainder filled in from reference TRBV28 and TRBJ2-3): DVKVTQSSRYLVKRTGEKVFLECVQDMDHENMFWYRQDPGLGLRLIYFSYDVKMKEKGDIPEGYSVSREKKERFSLILESASTNQTSMYLCASSFLISPGTSGTDTQYFGPGTRLTVL.